These T cell receptor beta chains were read from a single sample in a study of monozygotic twins with inflammatory bowel disease. Following a re-call of the 5' RACE reads, TCRdb has one entry per CDR3 protein and lacks DNA. The table counts over 150,000 distinct CDR3 sequences; 2.5% to 3% lies in the top ten. The sample consisted of blood. These TCRs come from a human donor with ulcerative colitis or Crohn's disease, or a healthy co-twin of an affected twin (not recorded which). The CDR3 runs from the conserved cysteine through the conserved F or W.

j_call,v_call,cdr3_aa
TRBJ2-7,TRBV29-1,CSVVGQVYEQYF
TRBJ2-3,TRBV9,CASKQINGVDTQYF
TRBJ2-7,TRBV18,CASSPGREGYEQYF
TRBJ2-5,TRBV30,CAWSGGTETQYF
TRBJ1-4,TRBV5-4,CASSSIDRSDEKLFF
TRBJ1-6,TRBV5-1,CASSLEGEGNSPLHF
TRBJ2-1,TRBV27,CASSLRRDNEQFF
TRBJ2-1,TRBV7-3,CASSFLAGAPYNEQFF
TRBJ2-3,TRBV4-1,CASSQWTSTDTQYF
TRBJ2-1,TRBV27,CASTDWLAGGGYNEQFF
TRBJ2-1,TRBV9,CASSVDPLSYNEQFF
TRBJ2-3,TRBV24-1,CATSGQGGADTQYF
TRBJ1-6,TRBV11-2,CASSKRTGVGSPLHF
TRBJ2-1,TRBV11-2,CASSLVQGASYNEQFF
TRBJ1-2,TRBV6-2/TRBV6-3,CASRRGGPNYGYTF
TRBJ1-1,TRBV5-1,CASSLGAGMNTEAFF
TRBJ2-7,TRBV7-2,CASTSGGVHEQYF
TRBJ2-2,TRBV30,CAWSPLGLLSTGELFF
TRBJ2-3,TRBV7-2,CASSGIGDTQYF
TRBJ1-3,TRBV30,CACRRVPGNTIYF
TRBJ2-7,TRBV4-1,CASSQGGGSFYEQYF
TRBJ2-6,TRBV18,CASSPRTSGANVLTF
TRBJ2-3,TRBV6-6,CASSYVAVSDTQYF
TRBJ1-1,TRBV7-2,CASSLFGPRRVNTEAFF
TRBJ2-7,TRBV4-1,CASSPRLAGTYEQYF
TRBJ2-1,TRBV20-1,CSASEVVDHNEQFF
TRBJ1-2,TRBV5-4,CASSRTGGAYTF
TRBJ2-7,TRBV3-1,CASSQSQVSEQYF
TRBJ1-2,TRBV19,CASSIPGQFYGYTF
TRBJ2-3,TRBV7-3,CASSRTGGTDTQYF
TRBJ2-7,TRBV2,CASSDQRLAGGHLQGEQYF
TRBJ1-1,TRBV7-2,CASSFYGTEAFF
TRBJ1-6,TRBV7-2,CASSNFPTGAGSPLHF
TRBJ2-1,TRBV20-1,CSARKPGLAGVNEQFF
TRBJ2-1,TRBV20-1,CSAKTGLWPYNEQFF
TRBJ2-6,TRBV7-2,CASSLVPGLISGANVLTF
TRBJ2-3,TRBV11-2,CASSLGTRGTDTQYF
TRBJ1-6,TRBV30,CAWSAGGDSPLHF
TRBJ2-7,TRBV9,CASSPRSPSGSYNEQYF
TRBJ1-4,TRBV28,CASSWNSRNEKLFF
TRBJ1-2,TRBV19,CASNLTGQLVVYGYTF
TRBJ2-1,TRBV24-1,CATESSQGNEQFF
TRBJ1-1,TRBV5-6,CASSDDVRETEAFF
TRBJ2-7,TRBV10-3,CAISESGQGPYEQYF
TRBJ2-7,TRBV5-6,CASSQTAYEQYF
TRBJ2-7,TRBV7-2,CASSPLTSLGEQYF
TRBJ2-1,TRBV18,CASSPPANHKGQFF
TRBJ2-4,TRBV10-3,CAISTDRAKNIQYF
TRBJ2-1,TRBV18,CASSPVLVLEYNEQFF
TRBJ2-1,TRBV19,CASSKKVAGGPWSYNEQFF
TRBJ2-3,TRBV11-2,CASRRTSGDTQYF
TRBJ2-1,TRBV7-9,CASSPRDRPYNEQFF
TRBJ2-3,TRBV20-1,CSARWGVADTQYF
TRBJ2-1,TRBV2,CASTMGLNNEQFF